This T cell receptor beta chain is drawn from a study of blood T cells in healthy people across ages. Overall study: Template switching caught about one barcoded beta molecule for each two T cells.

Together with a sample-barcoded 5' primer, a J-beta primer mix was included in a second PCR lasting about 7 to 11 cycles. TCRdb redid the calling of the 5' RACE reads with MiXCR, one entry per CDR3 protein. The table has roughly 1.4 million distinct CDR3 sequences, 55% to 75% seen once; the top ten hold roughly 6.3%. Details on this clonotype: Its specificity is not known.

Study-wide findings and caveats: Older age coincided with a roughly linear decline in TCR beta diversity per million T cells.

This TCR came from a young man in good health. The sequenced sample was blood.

CDR3 loop: CSASPGLAGQETQYF. CDR3 DNA: TGCAGTGCTAGCCCGGGACTAGCGGGACAAGAGACCCAGTACTTC. This chain connects TRBV20-1 to TRBJ2-5, with 13 bases that match TRBD2. In germline, CDR1 is DFQATT, CDR2 SNEGSKA (reference sequence). The length of the CDR3 is 15 residues. J lost 2 bases, V lost 3 bases, and 3 bases had no gene match.